The 2 T cell receptor beta chains reported below all come from one sample, sequenced in a study of shared clonotypes between healthy human individuals. Sequenced by immunoSEQ multiplex PCR; TCRdb stores in-frame clones only, minus some. Of over a million clones listed, roughly 95% are singletons. The specimen was naive CD4+ T cells sorted from blood. Noted subset: CD45RA+ positively selected. The source of these receptors is a young man in good health.

This clone showed up just once. For the CDR3, the DNA is TGTGCCAGCAGCTTAGCGAGACACTACGAGCAGTACTTC. Protein sequence: CASSLARHYEQYF. The rearrangement uses TRBV7-9 and TRBJ2-7, with no clear D. V was shortened by 0 bases and J by 3 bases, with 6 bases between the two germline ends. CDR3 length equals 13 residues. Germline CDR1 and CDR2: SEHNR and FQNEAQ (reference sequence).

This clone was observed once. The gene calls are TRBV28 and TRBJ1-2; no clear D. This CDR3 spans 15 amino acids. Per the germline V gene, CDR1 is MDHEN and CDR2 is SYDVKM. V was pared by 8 bases and J by 2 bases, with 18 bases between. CDR3 residues: CASGDYTQLNYGYTF. The CDR3 DNA sequence: TGTGCCAGCGGAGATTATACCCAACTGAACTATGGCTACACCTTC.